This T cell receptor beta chain originates from a study of T cells in Graves' hyperthyroidism and ophthalmopathy. Study as a whole: Before treatment of any kind, peripheral blood was taken at initial diagnosis. Study-level results: In validation, the model predicted ophthalmopathy. These predictions came a median about 6 months before onset. Most thyroid clonotypes that were expanded above 0.001 also turned up in blood.

Amplified TCR beta CDR3 regions derived from RNA transcripts. HTBI primers were the set used in a first-round RT-PCR of the TCR CDR3. TCRdb re-called the multiplex PCR reads with MiXCR, one entry per CDR3 protein. This sample carries some 690,000 distinct CDR3 sequences, about 18% of them seen once, and the ten largest clones take around 15%. The ends were cut back, 7 bases at V and 4 bases at J, with 10 bases in the middle. Germline values: CDR1 GTSNPN, CDR2 SVGIG (reference sequence). This CDR3 is 12 amino acids long. Absent ophthalmopathy progression within 18 months defined stable Graves' hyperthyroidism. This clonotype was found many times. What it binds is not known.

The chain recombines TRBV30 with TRBJ1-4, with D tentatively TRBD1 (6 bases). This TCR derives from a man in his fifties with Graves' hyperthyroidism. The sample was blood. The DNA for the CDR3 is TGTGCCTTGGACAGCCTTAATGAAAAACTGTTTTTT. This sequence encodes CALDSLNEKLFF.